Listed below are T cell receptor beta chains from one sample, sequenced in a study of CD8+ T cells in alopecia areata. Method: immunoSEQ multiplex PCR; TCRdb's copy keeps in-frame clones and lacks some. The table has 170,000 or so clones, around 50% seen once. Sequencing used CD4+ T cells sorted from blood, obtained at week 0. All receptors derive from a human donor with alopecia areata. CDR3s include the opening cysteine and the closing phenylalanine or tryptophan. Fields, in order: CDR3 DNA, CDR3 protein, D gene, clone size, J gene, V gene. D genes are given only for firm matches. Not all rows give a size; the values are once, few, many and, for expanded clones, a class.

cdr3_nt: TGTGCCTGGAACCGACAGGGGGTTCAGAATTCACCCCTCCACTTT
cdr3_aa: CAWNRQGVQNSPLHF
d_call: TRBD1
clone_size: few
j_call: TRBJ1-6
v_call: TRBV30

cdr3_nt: TGTGCCAGCAGCTTGCCGGGAAATTCACCCCTCCACTTT
cdr3_aa: CASSLPGNSPLHF
d_call: -
clone_size: few
j_call: TRBJ1-6
v_call: TRBV11-3

cdr3_nt: TGTGCCAGCAGCTTGTTGGGCGGCCGCGGCCAAGAGACCCAGTACTTC
cdr3_aa: CASSLLGGRGQETQYF
d_call: -
clone_size: once
j_call: TRBJ2-5
v_call: TRBV7-6

cdr3_nt: TGTGCCAGCAGCCAACCGACGAGGGCTAACTATGGCTACACCTTC
cdr3_aa: CASSQPTRANYGYTF
d_call: -
clone_size: -
j_call: TRBJ1-2
v_call: TRBV4-2

cdr3_nt: TGCAGCGTTGAAGGGCAGCTGAACACTGAAGCTTTCTTT
cdr3_aa: CSVEGQLNTEAFF
d_call: -
clone_size: -
j_call: TRBJ1-1
v_call: TRBV29-1

cdr3_nt: TGCAGCGTTGGCGGTAGAGCGAACACTGAAGCTTTCTTT
cdr3_aa: CSVGGRANTEAFF
d_call: -
clone_size: few
j_call: TRBJ1-1
v_call: TRBV29-1

cdr3_nt: TGTGCCACCCTAGACGGCAAAAGGTCCTCTGGGGCCAACGTCCTGACTTTC
cdr3_aa: CATLDGKRSSGANVLTF
d_call: -
clone_size: -
j_call: TRBJ2-6
v_call: TRBV15

cdr3_nt: TGTGCCAGCGCCTTGGAGGGGGCGGCGAGATATAGCAATCAGCCCCAGCATTTT
cdr3_aa: CASALEGAARYSNQPQHF
d_call: TRBD1
clone_size: -
j_call: TRBJ1-5
v_call: TRBV2

cdr3_nt: TGTGCCAGCAGTGAAGCGGTGGGACTCTACGAGCAGTACTTC
cdr3_aa: CASSEAVGLYEQYF
d_call: -
clone_size: -
j_call: TRBJ2-7
v_call: TRBV6-1

cdr3_nt: TGTGCCTGGAGTGTATGGGGAGGGAGCACTGAAGCTTTCTTT
cdr3_aa: CAWSVWGGSTEAFF
d_call: -
clone_size: few
j_call: TRBJ1-1
v_call: TRBV30

cdr3_nt: TGTGCCAGCAGCCCCGCGATCCAGCGACTGAACACTGAAGCTTTCTTT
cdr3_aa: CASSPAIQRLNTEAFF
d_call: -
clone_size: -
j_call: TRBJ1-1
v_call: TRBV7-2

cdr3_nt: TGTGCCATCAGTGGGGGGACAGCGGGGACAGATACGCAGTATTTT
cdr3_aa: CAISGGTAGTDTQYF
d_call: -
clone_size: few
j_call: TRBJ2-3
v_call: TRBV10-3

cdr3_nt: TGTGCCAGCAGTTCCTTGGACAGACGGCAAGAGACCCAGTACTTC
cdr3_aa: CASSSLDRRQETQYF
d_call: -
clone_size: -
j_call: TRBJ2-5
v_call: TRBV27

cdr3_nt: TGTGCCAGCAGATCCCCCCAGGGATTGGAGACCCAGTACTTC
cdr3_aa: CASRSPQGLETQYF
d_call: -
clone_size: -
j_call: TRBJ2-5
v_call: TRBV25-1

cdr3_nt: TGCGCCAGCAGCCAAAAGACAGGGGCCCTTGAATTTCAGCCCCAGCATTTT
cdr3_aa: CASSQKTGALEFQPQHF
d_call: TRBD1
clone_size: -
j_call: TRBJ1-5
v_call: TRBV4-1

cdr3_nt: TGTGCCTGGATGGAGGGGAAGGCAGCTTTCTTT
cdr3_aa: CAWMEGKAAFF
d_call: -
clone_size: -
j_call: TRBJ1-1
v_call: TRBV30

cdr3_nt: TGTGCCAGCAGCCGACTGGGCAGGACGATCCAAGAGACCCAGTACTTC
cdr3_aa: CASSRLGRTIQETQYF
d_call: -
clone_size: many
j_call: TRBJ2-5
v_call: TRBV7-9

cdr3_nt: TGTGCCAGCAGCTTAGTGGGCATGGCGTCCCAGTACTTC
cdr3_aa: CASSLVGMASQYF
d_call: -
clone_size: once
j_call: TRBJ2-5
v_call: TRBV7-8

cdr3_nt: TGTGCCTGGAGTGGTGAGACGGGACGTGGCACTGAAGCTTTCTTT
cdr3_aa: CAWSGETGRGTEAFF
d_call: -
clone_size: once
j_call: TRBJ1-1
v_call: TRBV30

cdr3_nt: TGTGCCAGCAGCCGAAGGACGGACTCCCATGGCTACACCTTC
cdr3_aa: CASSRRTDSHGYTF
d_call: -
clone_size: -
j_call: TRBJ1-2
v_call: TRBV9

cdr3_nt: TGCAGCGTTGGACAGGGGGCCGGGGAGCTGTTTTTT
cdr3_aa: CSVGQGAGELFF
d_call: TRBD1
clone_size: few
j_call: TRBJ2-2
v_call: TRBV29-1

cdr3_nt: TGTGCCACGCGGGATGTGGGCTACGAGCAGTACTTC
cdr3_aa: CATRDVGYEQYF
d_call: -
clone_size: -
j_call: TRBJ2-7
v_call: TRBV10-3

cdr3_nt: TGCAGCGTGAGGGCACCGATAAGTCAGCCCCAGCATTTT
cdr3_aa: CSVRAPISQPQHF
d_call: -
clone_size: few
j_call: TRBJ1-5
v_call: TRBV29-1

cdr3_nt: TGTGCCTGGACGGAGGGCACACTACACAGCTCTGGGGCCAACGTCCTGACTTTC
cdr3_aa: CAWTEGTLHSSGANVLTF
d_call: -
clone_size: -
j_call: TRBJ2-6
v_call: TRBV30

cdr3_nt: TGTGCCATCACCCACGATAACTATGGCTACACCTTC
cdr3_aa: CAITHDNYGYTF
d_call: -
clone_size: -
j_call: TRBJ1-2
v_call: TRBV10-3

cdr3_nt: TGTGCCATCAGTGAGTCACAGCTCAATCAGCCCCAGCATTTT
cdr3_aa: CAISESQLNQPQHF
d_call: -
clone_size: -
j_call: TRBJ1-5
v_call: TRBV10-3

cdr3_nt: TGTGCCTGGAGGGCGGAGGACAGGGGAGGACGGATGAACACTGAAGCTTTCTTT
cdr3_aa: CAWRAEDRGGRMNTEAFF
d_call: TRBD1
clone_size: -
j_call: TRBJ1-1
v_call: TRBV30

cdr3_nt: TGTGCCAGCAGTGAATGGGGACAGGGGGCGTCCAATGAGCAGTTCTTC
cdr3_aa: CASSEWGQGASNEQFF
d_call: TRBD1
clone_size: -
j_call: TRBJ2-1
v_call: TRBV25-1

cdr3_nt: TGCGCCAGCAGCCAAGGGTTCTACGAGCAGTACTTC
cdr3_aa: CASSQGFYEQYF
d_call: -
clone_size: -
j_call: TRBJ2-7
v_call: TRBV4-1

cdr3_nt: TGTGCCTGGAGTGTAACAGGGAGGGAGAATGAAAAACTGTTTTTT
cdr3_aa: CAWSVTGRENEKLFF
d_call: -
clone_size: -
j_call: TRBJ1-4
v_call: TRBV30

cdr3_nt: TGTGCCAGCGCCCGTCAAGAGACCCAGTACTTC
cdr3_aa: CASARQETQYF
d_call: -
clone_size: once
j_call: TRBJ2-5
v_call: TRBV2

cdr3_nt: TGTGCCAGCATCGAGGGGACTACTCGTCGGGAGACCCAGTACTTC
cdr3_aa: CASIEGTTRRETQYF
d_call: TRBD2
clone_size: -
j_call: TRBJ2-5
v_call: TRBV7-9

cdr3_nt: TGTGCCACCAGCAGTGCCCCGGACAGGGCAAAGACCCAGTACTTC
cdr3_aa: CATSSAPDRAKTQYF
d_call: TRBD1
clone_size: few
j_call: TRBJ2-5
v_call: TRBV15

cdr3_nt: TGTGCCAGCAGCCCAGGGATCGGGACTGAAGCTTTCTTT
cdr3_aa: CASSPGIGTEAFF
d_call: -
clone_size: few
j_call: TRBJ1-1
v_call: TRBV4-2

cdr3_nt: TGTGCCATCAGACGGGACAGATACTCCTACGAGCAGTACTTC
cdr3_aa: CAIRRDRYSYEQYF
d_call: TRBD1
clone_size: -
j_call: TRBJ2-7
v_call: TRBV10-3

cdr3_nt: TGTGCCAGCAGCTTAGGGCCAGTGGGGAATGAAAAACTGTTTTTT
cdr3_aa: CASSLGPVGNEKLFF
d_call: -
clone_size: many
j_call: TRBJ1-4
v_call: TRBV7-9

cdr3_nt: TGCAGCGTTCGACAGGGTGAGACCCAGTACTTC
cdr3_aa: CSVRQGETQYF
d_call: TRBD1
clone_size: -
j_call: TRBJ2-5
v_call: TRBV29-1

cdr3_nt: TGTGCCAGTAGTAGGACAGGGGCATCCTACGAGCAGTACTTC
cdr3_aa: CASSRTGASYEQYF
d_call: TRBD1
clone_size: -
j_call: TRBJ2-7
v_call: TRBV19

cdr3_nt: TGTGCCTGGAGTGTAAGGGGAGTTGGTAACAATGAGCAGTTCTTC
cdr3_aa: CAWSVRGVGNNEQFF
d_call: -
clone_size: -
j_call: TRBJ2-1
v_call: TRBV30

cdr3_nt: TGTGCTAGTGGTTTGATCTACTACGAGCAGTACTTC
cdr3_aa: CASGLIYYEQYF
d_call: -
clone_size: -
j_call: TRBJ2-7
v_call: TRBV12-5

cdr3_nt: TGCGCCAGCAGCTTGGCCCCGGATATTAAGAGGGTCAACGAGCAGTACTTC
cdr3_aa: CASSLAPDIKRVNEQYF
d_call: -
clone_size: -
j_call: TRBJ2-7
v_call: TRBV5-1

cdr3_nt: TGTGCCAGCAGCTCGGGGACAGGGGGGTATGTCCCGTACTTC
cdr3_aa: CASSSGTGGYVPYF
d_call: TRBD1
clone_size: -
j_call: TRBJ2-4
v_call: TRBV7-9

cdr3_nt: TGTGCCAGCAGTTACCCAGGGGGCGCCGAGCAGTACTTC
cdr3_aa: CASSYPGGAEQYF
d_call: TRBD1
clone_size: -
j_call: TRBJ2-7
v_call: TRBV6-5

cdr3_nt: TGTGCCAGCAGGCTGGACAGGGACTATGGCTACACCTTC
cdr3_aa: CASRLDRDYGYTF
d_call: TRBD1
clone_size: -
j_call: TRBJ1-2
v_call: TRBV27

cdr3_nt: TGCAGCGCCAGAGGACTAGCGGCGCGGGAGCAGTACTTC
cdr3_aa: CSARGLAAREQYF
d_call: TRBD2
clone_size: -
j_call: TRBJ2-7
v_call: TRBV29-1

cdr3_nt: TGTGCCAGCATGCCCGGGCGGGACTGGGAGACCCAGTACTTC
cdr3_aa: CASMPGRDWETQYF
d_call: -
clone_size: -
j_call: TRBJ2-5
v_call: TRBV7-9

cdr3_nt: TGTGCCAGCAGCGTCGGGACGGTGAACACTGAAGCTTTCTTT
cdr3_aa: CASSVGTVNTEAFF
d_call: -
clone_size: -
j_call: TRBJ1-1
v_call: TRBV9

cdr3_nt: TGTGCCAGCAGCCAAGTCGGGACAGGGCCGTGGACCGGGGAGCTGTTTTTT
cdr3_aa: CASSQVGTGPWTGELFF
d_call: TRBD1
clone_size: -
j_call: TRBJ2-2
v_call: TRBV11-2

cdr3_nt: TGTGCCAGCAGTTTATCAACCCCTTACGAGCAGTACTTC
cdr3_aa: CASSLSTPYEQYF
d_call: -
clone_size: -
j_call: TRBJ2-7
v_call: TRBV27

cdr3_nt: TGCGCCAGCAGCGGACAGGGACTAACTGAAGCTTTCTTT
cdr3_aa: CASSGQGLTEAFF
d_call: TRBD1
clone_size: -
j_call: TRBJ1-1
v_call: TRBV5-1